This is a list of T cell receptor delta chains from one sample in a study of delta chains in infants with herpesvirus infections. TCRdb called clones anew from the RT-PCR reads with CATT. Counted here are some 1,500 delta-chain clones, under 30% occurring once; the ten biggest clones make up 6% to 8%. This material consisted of peripheral blood, taken at time point 1 of longitudinal follow-up. Receptors originate from a human donor who was a Ugandan infant, either HIV-exposed or HIV-unexposed (not recorded which). Both conserved end residues are part of each CDR3. A D gene is named only where the DNA matches it firmly. Part of the rows lack a size; the others show once, few, many or a class for expanded clones.

>TRDJ1|TRDV1|few|TRDD3
TGTGCTCTTGGGGACCCTAACAGAAGGCCTTCCCCCTACTGGGGGATACGGGCCGATAAACTCATCTTT
CALGDPNRRPSPYWGIRADKLIF
>TRDJ1|TRDV1|-|-
TGTGCTCTTGGGGAACTCGGACCGACGGGCCGGGGGCAGCGGAAGCAGTACACCGATAAACTCATCTTT
CALGELGPTGRGQRKQYTDKLIF
>TRDJ1|TRDV1|few|TRDD3
TGTGCTCTTGGGGAAAAACCTACGTTCCAGTACTGGGGGATACCGGGCACCGATAAACTCATCTTT
CALGEKPTFQYWGIPGTDKLIF
>TRDJ1|TRDV1|large|-
TGTGCTCTTGGGGGTGGGTCTCCATCTCATAATACCGATAAACTCATCTTT
CALGGGSPSHNTDKLIF
>TRDJ3|TRDV2|few|TRDD3
TGTGCCTGTGACCTCGTACTGGGGGATACTCTTTACTCCTGGGACACCCGACAGATGTTTTTC
CACDLVLGDTLYSWDTRQMFF
>TRDJ1|TRDV2|-|-
TGTGCCTGTGACATCCTAAGGGTCAATGGGGTTAAAACCGATAAACTCATCTTT
CACDILRVNGVKTDKLIF
>TRDJ1|TRDV1|-|TRDD3
TGTGCTCTTGGGGATACACTTGGGGGATACGCGGTCGCCGATAAACTCATCTTT
CALGDTLGGYAVADKLIF
>TRDJ3|TRDV2|-|TRDD3
TGTGCCTGTGACTCACTGGGGACAAAGGAGGGTTCCTGGGACACCCGACAGATGTTTTTC
CACDSLGTKEGSWDTRQMFF
>TRDJ2|TRDV1|-|TRDD3
TGTGCTCTTGGGGTCGCCTGGAACTGGGGGATACGGGGGGATGGTACAGCACAACTCTTCTTT
CALGVAWNWGIRGDGTAQLFF
>TRDJ1|TRDV1|-|TRDD3
TGTGCTCTTGGGTCAATTGGGCCCCCTTCCCCGAGGAGGGATACGATCGTTACCGATAAACTCATCTTT
CALGSIGPPSPRRDTIVTDKLIF
>TRDJ1|TRDV1|-|TRDD3
TGTGCTCTTGGGCGTCTTGTACTGGGGGATAGCCACACCGATAAACTCATCTTT
CALGRLVLGDSHTDKLIF
>TRDJ1|TRDV1|-|TRDD3
TGTGCTCTTGGGGAAAGTCGAGGTGTAGGCCCGAATGGGGGATACCCCGATAAACTCATCTTT
CALGESRGVGPNGGYPDKLIF
>TRDJ1|TRDV1|few|-
TGTGCTCTTGGGTCCTCTCCCCTAGGCGGTTTACTAAACACCGATAAACTCATCTTT
CALGSSPLGGLLNTDKLIF
>TRDJ1|TRDV1|-|-
TGTGCTCTTGGGGAACTAGGTGGGCCTCCTCCCTCCACCGATAAACTCATCTTT
CALGELGGPPPSTDKLIF
>TRDJ1|TRDV1|few|-
TGTGCTCTTGGGGAAATTAAGGGCGGACCTTCTTCAGTTCCCGATAAACTCATCTTT
CALGEIKGGPSSVPDKLIF
>TRDJ1|TRDV3|few|TRDD3
TGTGCCATCCTTCTCTGGGGGATACGCGCACCGTACACCGATAAACTCATCTTT
CAILLWGIRAPYTDKLIF
>TRDJ3|TRDV2|-|TRDD3
TGTGCCTGTGACACGCTGGGGGATACGCCCTCCTGGGACACCCGACAGATGTTTTTC
CACDTLGDTPSWDTRQMFF
>TRDJ4|TRAV38-2/DV8|large|TRDD2
TGTGCTTATAGGAGTGGTCTTCCTATACTCAGATTACCACCCTCGGAACCCCTGATCTTT
CAYRSGLPILRLPPSEPLIF
>TRDJ1|TRAV29/DV5|large|TRDD3
TGTGCAGCAAGCTTACTGAGGTGGGGGATTGGCACCGATAAACTCATCTTT
CAASLLRWGIGTDKLIF
>TRDJ1|TRDV1|-|TRDD3
TGTGCTCTTGGGGAACTTAGGGGGTTAGGTCCTACTGTTTTTCGGGGGATACGCGACCCGTACACCGATAAACTCATCTTT
CALGELRGLGPTVFRGIRDPYTDKLIF
>TRDJ4|TRDV1|few|-
TGTGCTCTTGGGGAAGCTCCTACGAGTCTGCCCCGTTCCAGACCCCTGATCTTT
CALGEAPTSLPRSRPLIF
>TRDJ1|TRDV1|-|-
TGTGCTCTTGGGGAACTAGCGGCACCGCACAGCGATAAACTCATCTTT
CALGELAAPHSDKLIF
>TRDJ1|TRAV29/DV5|-|-
TGTGCAGCAAACCTGGAGCTCGGGGCCCGAGTCACCGATAAACTCATCTTT
CAANLELGARVTDKLIF
>TRDJ1|TRDV1|-|TRDD3
TGTGCTCTTGGCATTCCTTCCGGGGTTAGACTGGGGGTTTACACCGATAAACTCATCTTT
CALGIPSGVRLGVYTDKLIF
>TRDJ1|TRAV29/DV5|few|-
TGTGCAGCAAGCTCAACGTCTGGGGTCATCGACACCGATAAACTCATCTTT
CAASSTSGVIDTDKLIF
>TRDJ1|TRDV1|few|TRDD3
TGTGCTCCGGAACTCTGGGGGAACTGGGGGTTCTACACCGATAAACTCATCTTT
CAPELWGNWGFYTDKLIF
>TRDJ1|TRDV1|-|-
TGTGCTCTTGGGCCTGGGCTTACGCGAGGGCCCGATAAACTCATCTTT
CALGPGLTRGPDKLIF
>TRDJ1|TRDV1|-|-
TGTGCTCTTGGGGAACTCTCCCCCACCTCGGGCCGGCCCATTGGTAGTAAACTCATCTTT
CALGELSPTSGRPIGSKLIF
>TRDJ1|TRDV1|once|-
TGTGCTCTTGGGACCTCCGGAGGGACGTGGGCCGATAAACTCATCTTT
CALGTSGGTWADKLIF
>TRDJ1|TRDV1|few|TRDD2
TGTGCTCTTTGGGGGCCTTCCTACCCTGTACTGGGAGTGAAACTCATCTTT
CALWGPSYPVLGVKLIF
>TRDJ1|TRDV1|-|TRDD3
TGTGCTCTTGGGGAACTAGCCCGGGGATACGCGTCCGATAAACTCATCTTT
CALGELARGYASDKLIF
>TRDJ1|TRDV1|-|TRDD3
TGTGCTCTTGGGGAACTTGAGATCTGGGGGAAGGGCCCAACCGATAAACTCATCTTT
CALGELEIWGKGPTDKLIF
>TRDJ1|TRDV1|few|-
TGTGCTCTTGGGGAAGGAAATGGTTCCCCATCGGGGGACGAGTACACCGATAAACTCATCTTT
CALGEGNGSPSGDEYTDKLIF
>TRDJ2|TRDV1|large|-
TGTGCTCTTGGGGAACGTCTCCGTCAATGGGGGACAGCACAACTCTTCTTT
CALGERLRQWGTAQLFF
>TRDJ1|TRDV1|-|-
TGTGCTCTTGGGGACCTTCCCCACCGGGGGATGCACCATTCGGGGGATAAACTCATCTTT
CALGDLPHRGMHHSGDKLIF
>TRDJ1|TRDV1|few|TRDD3
TGTGCTCTTGTACAAGCTGGGGGTTTTACCGATAAACTCATCTTT
CALVQAGGFTDKLIF
>TRDJ1|TRDV2|-|TRDD3
TGTGCCTGTGGTCATGGTCCTGGCTGGGGGATACGCGGTAGAAGAACCGATAAACTCATCTTT
CACGHGPGWGIRGRRTDKLIF
>TRDJ1|TRDV1|-|TRDD3
TGTGCTCTTGGGCAAACTGGGGGATACTGGGACACCGATAAACTCATCTTT
CALGQTGGYWDTDKLIF
>TRDJ1|TRDV2|large|TRDD3
TGTGCCTGTGACCGACTACTGGGGGATACGGATAAACTCATCTTT
CACDRLLGDTDKLIF
>TRDJ1|TRDV1|few|-
TGTGCTCTTGGGGAACTTAGGGGGTACACCGATAAACTCATCTTT
CALGELRGYTDKLIF
>TRDJ1|TRDV3|few|-
TGTGCTTTTTACAAAGGGAGTGGGGGCCATTACACCGATAAACTCATCTTT
CAFYKGSGGHYTDKLIF
>TRDJ1|TRDV3|-|-
TGTGCCTTTCTCCTACTCGGGGATATATCGTACACCGATAAACTCATCTTT
CAFLLLGDISYTDKLIF
>TRDJ1|TRDV1|few|-
TGTGCTCTTGGGTCCTGGGACCCCTGCACGTACCTAGATACCGATAAACTCATCTTT
CALGSWDPCTYLDTDKLIF
>TRDJ1|TRDV1|-|TRDD2
TGTGCTCTTGGGGACGCAAGCCGTTTTCCTACGGCCCTGGAAGGGGTAGAGAAACTCATCTTT
CALGDASRFPTALEGVEKLIF
>TRDJ1|TRDV1|-|-
TGTGCTCTTGGGGAGCACCGGCTTTTAGACACCGATAAACTCATCTTT
CALGEHRLLDTDKLIF
>TRDJ1|TRDV1|-|-
TGTGCTCTTGGAAAGAGGACCGATAAACTCATCTTT
CALGKRTDKLIF
>TRDJ2|TRDV1|-|TRDD3
TGTGCTCTTGGGGAAGCGGGAACTGGGGGATACGCGGGGGCAGCACAACTCTTCTTT
CALGEAGTGGYAGAAQLFF
>TRDJ1|TRDV1|-|-
TGTGCTCTTGGGATGATAGGGCCTACCCCCGATCGGGATGATGCCGATAAACTCATCTTT
CALGMIGPTPDRDDADKLIF
>TRDJ1|TRDV1|few|-
TGTGCTCTTGGGGAATCCTCCCTGTTATCCGATAAACTCATCTTT
CALGESSLLSDKLIF
>TRDJ1|TRDV1|-|TRDD3
TGTGCTCTTGGGGACCTTCTCCCCATGGGGGATTGGGATAAACTCATCTTT
CALGDLLPMGDWDKLIF
>TRDJ1|TRDV1|-|TRDD3
TGTGCTCTTGGGCCCGAGCTAAGCACTGGGGGATTGTACACCGATAAACTCATCTTT
CALGPELSTGGLYTDKLIF